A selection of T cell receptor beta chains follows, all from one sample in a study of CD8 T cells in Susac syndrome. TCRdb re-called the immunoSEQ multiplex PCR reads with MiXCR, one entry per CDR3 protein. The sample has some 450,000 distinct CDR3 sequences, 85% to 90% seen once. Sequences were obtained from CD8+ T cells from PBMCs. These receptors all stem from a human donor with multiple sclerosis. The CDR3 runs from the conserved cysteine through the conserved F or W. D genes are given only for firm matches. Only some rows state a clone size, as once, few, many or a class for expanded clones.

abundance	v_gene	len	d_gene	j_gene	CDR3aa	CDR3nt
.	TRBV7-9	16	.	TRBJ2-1	CASSLTRDTGINEQFF	TGTGCCAGCAGCTTAACCCGGGACACTGGAATCAATGAGCAGTTCTTC
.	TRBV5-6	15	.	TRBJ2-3	CASSLPHRVTDTQYF	TGTGCCAGCAGCTTGCCCCACAGGGTTACAGATACGCAGTATTTT
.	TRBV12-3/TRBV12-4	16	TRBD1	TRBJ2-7	CASSSTVGQASYEQYF	TGTGCCAGCAGTTCAACGGTTGGACAGGCATCCTACGAGCAGTACTTC
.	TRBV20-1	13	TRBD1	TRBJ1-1	CSAGTGPDTEAFF	TGCAGTGCAGGGACAGGACCAGACACTGAAGCTTTCTTT
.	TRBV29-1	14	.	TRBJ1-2	CSVTGKEGEVGYTF	TGCAGCGTCACCGGGAAGGAGGGGGAAGTTGGCTACACCTTC
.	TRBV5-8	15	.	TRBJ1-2	CASSSRQARYYGYTF	TGTGCCAGCAGCTCCCGACAGGCCCGGTACTATGGCTACACCTTC
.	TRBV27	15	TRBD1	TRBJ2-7	CASSFRDRGSYEQYF	TGTGCCAGCAGTTTCCGGGACAGGGGTTCCTACGAGCAGTACTTC
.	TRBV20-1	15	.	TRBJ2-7	CSARDRRGLSYEQYF	TGCAGTGCTAGAGATCGAAGGGGTCTCTCCTACGAGCAGTACTTC
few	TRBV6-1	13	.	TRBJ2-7	CASNLRPLYEQYF	TGTGCCAGCAATTTACGACCCCTCTACGAGCAGTACTTC
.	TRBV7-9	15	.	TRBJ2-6	CASSLGGPGANVLTF	TGTGCCAGCAGCTTGGGCGGGCCCGGGGCCAACGTCCTGACTTTC
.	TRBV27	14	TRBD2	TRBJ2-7	CASRPGLRVYEQYF	TGTGCCAGCAGGCCGGGACTAAGGGTTTACGAGCAGTACTTC
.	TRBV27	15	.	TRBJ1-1	CASSANDIFNTEAFF	TGTGCCAGCAGTGCCAATGATATCTTTAACACTGAAGCTTTCTTT
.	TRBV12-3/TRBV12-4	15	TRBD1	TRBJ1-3	CASNPTGISGNTIYF	TGTGCCAGCAACCCGACAGGGATCTCTGGAAACACCATATATTTT
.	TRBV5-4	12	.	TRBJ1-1	CASSSDGAEAFF	TGTGCCAGCAGCTCGGACGGAGCTGAAGCTTTCTTT